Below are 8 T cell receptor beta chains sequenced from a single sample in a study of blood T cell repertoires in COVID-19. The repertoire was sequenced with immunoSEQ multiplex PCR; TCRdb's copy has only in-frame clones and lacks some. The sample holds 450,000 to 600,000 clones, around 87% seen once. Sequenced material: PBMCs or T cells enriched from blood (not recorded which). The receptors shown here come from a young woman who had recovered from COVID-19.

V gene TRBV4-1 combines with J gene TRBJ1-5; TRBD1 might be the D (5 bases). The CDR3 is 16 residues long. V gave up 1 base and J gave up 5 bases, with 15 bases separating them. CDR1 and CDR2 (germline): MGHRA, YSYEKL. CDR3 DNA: TGCGCCAGCAGCCAAGGGGCAGGGAGGGGCCATCAGCCCCAGCATTTT. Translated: CASSQGAGRGHQPQHF.

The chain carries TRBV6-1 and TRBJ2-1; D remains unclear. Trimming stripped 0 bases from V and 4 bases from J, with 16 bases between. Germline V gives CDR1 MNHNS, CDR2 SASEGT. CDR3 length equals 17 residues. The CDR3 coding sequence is TGTGCCAGCAGTGAAGCGCTTAGATCCCCTTATTACAATGAGCAGTTCTTC. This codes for CASSEALRSPYYNEQFF.

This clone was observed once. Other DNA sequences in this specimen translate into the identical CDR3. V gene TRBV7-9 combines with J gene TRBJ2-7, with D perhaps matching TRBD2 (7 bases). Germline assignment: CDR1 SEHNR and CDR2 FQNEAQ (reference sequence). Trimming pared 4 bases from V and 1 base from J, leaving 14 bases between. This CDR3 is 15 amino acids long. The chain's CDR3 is CASSSSGGRSYEQYF. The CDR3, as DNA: TGTGCCAGCAGCTCCTCGGGGGGCCGATCCTACGAGCAGTACTTC.

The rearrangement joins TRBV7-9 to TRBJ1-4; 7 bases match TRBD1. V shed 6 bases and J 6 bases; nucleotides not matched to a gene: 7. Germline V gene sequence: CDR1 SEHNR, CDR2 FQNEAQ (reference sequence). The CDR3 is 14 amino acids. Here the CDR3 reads CASSLDRSDEKLFF. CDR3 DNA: TGTGCCAGCAGTCTGGACAGGAGTGATGAAAAACTGTTTTTT.

The CDR3 reads CASSHQGNNQPQHF. The CDR3 region has the DNA TGTGCCAGCAGTCACCAGGGGAACAATCAGCCCCAGCATTTT. The V and J genes are TRBV5-5 and TRBJ1-5; D is perhaps TRBD1 (6 bases). The CDR3 contains 14 residues. Deletions cut 5 bases from V and 3 bases from J, with 12 bases between. Looked up from germline, CDR1 is SGHKS and CDR2 is YYEKEE (reference sequence).

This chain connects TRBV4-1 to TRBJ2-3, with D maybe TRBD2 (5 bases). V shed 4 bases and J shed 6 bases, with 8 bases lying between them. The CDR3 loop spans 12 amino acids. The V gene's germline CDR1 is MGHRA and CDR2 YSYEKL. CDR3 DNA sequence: TGCGCCAGCAGCCCGGGGAGCGATACGCAGTATTTT. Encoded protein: CASSPGSDTQYF.

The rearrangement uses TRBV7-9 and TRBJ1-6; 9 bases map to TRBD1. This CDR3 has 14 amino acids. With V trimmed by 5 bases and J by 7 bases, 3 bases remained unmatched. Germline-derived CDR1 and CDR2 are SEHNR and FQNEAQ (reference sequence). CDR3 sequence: CASSQTGGNSPLHF. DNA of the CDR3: TGTGCCAGCAGCCAGACAGGGGGAAATTCACCCCTCCACTTT.

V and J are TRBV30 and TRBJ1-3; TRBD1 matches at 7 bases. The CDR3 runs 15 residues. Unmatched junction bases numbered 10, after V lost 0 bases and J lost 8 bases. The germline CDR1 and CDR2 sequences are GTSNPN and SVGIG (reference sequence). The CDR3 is CAWSVGGQRADTIYF. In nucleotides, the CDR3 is TGTGCCTGGAGTGTAGGGGGACAGCGAGCAGACACCATATATTTT.